The present T cell receptor (beta chain) was sequenced within a study of blood T cell repertoires in COVID-19. The CDR3 has 13 residues. CDR1 is LGHNA, CDR2 YNFKEQ, per germline. Trimming pared 0 bases from V and 6 bases from J, leaving 8 bases between. Recruitment covered about 26 US areas and drew participants whose ages spanned about 18 to 89 years. Cohorts were assigned according to the clinical history that participants reported. This clone appeared a single time. Assay: immunoSEQ multiplex PCR; the TCRdb copy retains only in-frame clones and omits some. The sample consists of roughly 170,000 clones, around 82% of them appearing once.

Source material: PBMCs or T cells enriched from blood (not recorded which). The chain combines TRBV4-2 with TRBJ1-2; D is unresolved. The receptor was derived from a woman between 50 and 59 years old in a cohort exposed to, infected with or recovered from COVID-19 (not recorded which). CDR3 DNA: TGTGCCAGCAGCCAAGACGTCAGAAATGGCTACACCTTC. The encoded protein is CASSQDVRNGYTF.